In this sample, the clone carrying this T cell receptor beta chain turned up many times. V dropped 2 bases and J dropped 2; count of bases not matched to a gene: 3. Germline loops: CDR1 SGHTA, CDR2 FQGNSA. The CDR3 length is 14 residues. These data come from a study of blood T cells in healthy people across ages. Primers used in a second PCR of about 7 to 11 cycles were a sample-barcoded 5' primer and a J-beta primer mix. Through a template-switch adaptor with 12 random nucleotides, each cDNA molecule received a tag. Each CDR3 protein is one row after TCRdb ran MiXCR on the 5' RACE reads. The sample gives 1,800,000 or so distinct CDR3 sequences, approximately 40% of which show up once; about 23% is in the top ten. The donors, all healthy, were Caucasians living in Russia, aged roughly 6 to 90. Each donor's blood draw was 7.5 to 10 milliliters of peripheral blood.

The V call is TRBV7-2, the J call TRBJ2-7; 7 bases match TRBD1. This clonotype originated in a human donor in good health. Sequenced: blood. CDR3: CASSLRDSPYEQYF. CDR3 in DNA: TGTGCCAGCAGCTTAAGGGACAGTCCCTACGAGCAGTACTTC.